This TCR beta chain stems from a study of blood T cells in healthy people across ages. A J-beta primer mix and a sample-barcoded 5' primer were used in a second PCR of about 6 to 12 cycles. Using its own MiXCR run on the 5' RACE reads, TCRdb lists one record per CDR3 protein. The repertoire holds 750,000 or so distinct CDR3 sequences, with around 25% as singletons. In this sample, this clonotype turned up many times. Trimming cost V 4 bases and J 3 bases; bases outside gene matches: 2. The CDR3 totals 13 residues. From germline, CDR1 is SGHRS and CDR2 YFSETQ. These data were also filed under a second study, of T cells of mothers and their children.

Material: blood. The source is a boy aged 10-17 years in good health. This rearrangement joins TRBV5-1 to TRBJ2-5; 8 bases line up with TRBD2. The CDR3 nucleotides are TGCGCCAGCAGCCTGACTAGCGAAGAGACCCAGTACTTC. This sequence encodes CASSLTSEETQYF.